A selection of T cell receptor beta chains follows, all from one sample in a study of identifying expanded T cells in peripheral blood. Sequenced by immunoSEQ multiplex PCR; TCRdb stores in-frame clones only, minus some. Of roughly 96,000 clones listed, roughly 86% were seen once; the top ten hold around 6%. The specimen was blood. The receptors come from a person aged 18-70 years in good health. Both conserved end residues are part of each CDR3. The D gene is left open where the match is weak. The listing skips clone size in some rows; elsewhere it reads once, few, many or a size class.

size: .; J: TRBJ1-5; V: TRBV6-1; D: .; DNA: TGTGCCAGCAGTGCCGGGACTAGGGAAAGGCAGCCCCAGCATTTT; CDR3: CASSAGTRERQPQHF
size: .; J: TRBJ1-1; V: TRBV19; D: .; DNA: TGTGCCAGTAGTCCCGGATGGAAAACACAAATACTGAACACTGAAGCTTTCTTT; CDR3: CASSPGWKTQILNTEAFF
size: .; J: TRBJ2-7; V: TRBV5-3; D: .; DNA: TGTGCCAGAAGCTTAGACCGAACATCGTTAGTCGACGAGCAGTACTTC; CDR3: CARSLDRTSLVDEQYF
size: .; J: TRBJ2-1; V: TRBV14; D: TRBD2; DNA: TGTGCCAGCAGCCAGAAAAGGGGGAGCGGGAGGCGGGTCAATGAGCAGTTCTTC; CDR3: CASSQKRGSGRRVNEQFF
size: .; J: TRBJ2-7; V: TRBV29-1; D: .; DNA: TGCAGCGTGGGACATGAGTACGAGCAGTACTTC; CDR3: CSVGHEYEQYF
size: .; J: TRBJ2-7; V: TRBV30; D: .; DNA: TGTGCCTGGAGTGTACGGGCAGGGGCCGGCTACGAGCAGTACTTC; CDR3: CAWSVRAGAGYEQYF
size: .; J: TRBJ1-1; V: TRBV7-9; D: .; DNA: TGTGCCAGCAGCGCCGATTTAAACACTGAAGCTTTCTTT; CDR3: CASSADLNTEAFF
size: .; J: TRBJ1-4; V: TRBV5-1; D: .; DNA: TGCGCCAGCAGCAACTCGGTAAATGAAAAACTGTTTTTT; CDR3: CASSNSVNEKLFF
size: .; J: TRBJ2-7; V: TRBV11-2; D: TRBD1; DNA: TGTGCCAGCAGACAGACAGGGGGATCCGCCGAGCAGTACTTC; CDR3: CASRQTGGSAEQYF
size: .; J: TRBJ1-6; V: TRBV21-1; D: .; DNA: TGTGCCAGCAGCAAAGGGGGCGCTTATAATTCACCCCTCCACTTT; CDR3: CASSKGGAYNSPLHF
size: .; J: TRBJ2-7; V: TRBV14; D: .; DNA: TGTGCCAGCAGCCAAAGATGGGGGAGGGACAGCTCCTACGAGCAGTACTTC; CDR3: CASSQRWGRDSSYEQYF
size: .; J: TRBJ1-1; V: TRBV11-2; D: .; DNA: TGTGCCAGCAGCCCAAGGAACCGGGAAGGGGACACTGAAGCTTTCTTT; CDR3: CASSPRNREGDTEAFF
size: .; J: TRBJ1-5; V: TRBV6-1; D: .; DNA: TGTGCCAGCAGTGTCTGGTCCGGGAATCAGCCCCAGCATTTT; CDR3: CASSVWSGNQPQHF
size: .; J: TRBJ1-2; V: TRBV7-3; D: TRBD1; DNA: TGTGCCAGCAGCCCGGGGACAGGGGCTGTTGGCTACACCTTC; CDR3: CASSPGTGAVGYTF
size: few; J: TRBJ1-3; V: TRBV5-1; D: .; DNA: TGCGCCAGCAGCTTGGCCGGGGCGAGCGTCTCTGGAAACACCATATATTTT; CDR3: CASSLAGASVSGNTIYF
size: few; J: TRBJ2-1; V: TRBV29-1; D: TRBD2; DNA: TGCAGCGTTGGACGGACTAGCGGGATGGGTGAGCAGTTCTTC; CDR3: CSVGRTSGMGEQFF
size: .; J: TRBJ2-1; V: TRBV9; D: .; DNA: TGTGCCAGCAGCCCGGGACCAAACAATGAGCAGTTCTTC; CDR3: CASSPGPNNEQFF
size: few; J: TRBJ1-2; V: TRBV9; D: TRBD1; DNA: TGTGCCAGCAGCGTACGCCGTGGGGACAGGGTCCTCCACTTC; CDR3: CASSVRRGDRVLHF
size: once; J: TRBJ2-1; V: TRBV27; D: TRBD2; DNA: TGTGCCAGCTCGTTCCTAGCGGGGGTGGGGGAGCAGTTCTTC; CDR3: CASSFLAGVGEQFF
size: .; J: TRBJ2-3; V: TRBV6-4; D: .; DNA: TGTGCCAGCAGTTCGACAGATCAAGATACGCAGTATTTT; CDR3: CASSSTDQDTQYF
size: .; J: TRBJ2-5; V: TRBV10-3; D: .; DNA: TGTGCCACCCGTCCCGGGACCCAAGAGACCCAGTACTTC; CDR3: CATRPGTQETQYF
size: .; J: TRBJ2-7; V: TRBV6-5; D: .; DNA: TGTGCCAGCAGGTCGACAGGAGTCTACGAGCAGTACTTC; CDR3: CASRSTGVYEQYF
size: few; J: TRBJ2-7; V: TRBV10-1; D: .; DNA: TGCGCCAGTGGAATCAGTGAAACCTACGAGCAGTACTTC; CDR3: CASGISETYEQYF
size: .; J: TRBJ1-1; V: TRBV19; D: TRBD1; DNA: TGTGCCAGTAGTCTAGACAGGGGTCGACACCATGGTGAAGCTTTCTTT; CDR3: CASSLDRGRHHGEAFF
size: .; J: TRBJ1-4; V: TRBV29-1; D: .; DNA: TGCAGCGGCGCTAGGGGGTACCCTAATGAAAAACTGTTTTTT; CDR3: CSGARGYPNEKLFF
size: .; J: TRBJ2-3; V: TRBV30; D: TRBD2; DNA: TGTGCCTGGAGTGTACGCGGGAGAGGATATTTT; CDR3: CAWSVRGRGYF
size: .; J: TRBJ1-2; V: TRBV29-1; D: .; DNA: TGCAGCGTTGAATGGGTGGCAGGTCATGGCTACACCTTC; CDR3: CSVEWVAGHGYTF
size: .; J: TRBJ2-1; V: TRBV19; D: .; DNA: TGTGCCAGTAAGACAACGGGGGTCCACTACAATGAGCAGTTCTTC; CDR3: CASKTTGVHYNEQFF
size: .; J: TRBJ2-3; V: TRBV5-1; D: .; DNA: TGCGCCAGCAGCTTGGGTGGGGGCGTTGGCACAGATACGCAGTATTTT; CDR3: CASSLGGGVGTDTQYF
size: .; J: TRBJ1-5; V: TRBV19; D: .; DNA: TGTGCCAGTAGCACCAGGTCGTCGGGATATAGCAATCAGCCCCAGCATTTT; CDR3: CASSTRSSGYSNQPQHF
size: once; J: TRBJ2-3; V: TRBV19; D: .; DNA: TGTGCCAGTAGTATAGAGGGGTCGGGAATCGGCACGCAGTATTTT; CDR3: CASSIEGSGIGTQYF
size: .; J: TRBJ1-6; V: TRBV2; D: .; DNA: TGTGCCAGCAACCCGGGACGCTTAAATTCACCCCTCCACTTT; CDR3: CASNPGRLNSPLHF
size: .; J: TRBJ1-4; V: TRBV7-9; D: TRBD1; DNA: TGTGCCAGCAGCCCGGGGCAGGGGGCCCGAGAAAAACTGTTTTTT; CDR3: CASSPGQGAREKLFF
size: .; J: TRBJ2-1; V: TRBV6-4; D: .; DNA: TGTGCCAGCAGTGTAGAGCTATCTGCTTACAATGAGCAGTTCTTC; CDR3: CASSVELSAYNEQFF
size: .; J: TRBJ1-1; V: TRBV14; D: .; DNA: TGTGCCAGCACCGACTTTGAGGAAGTCGGATTTCTGAACACTGAAGCTTTCTTT; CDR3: CASTDFEEVGFLNTEAFF
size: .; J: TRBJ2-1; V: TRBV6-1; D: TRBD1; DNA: TGTGCCAGCAGTATAGACAGGGGGGATGAGCAGTTCTTC; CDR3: CASSIDRGDEQFF
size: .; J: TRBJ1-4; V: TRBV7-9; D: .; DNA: TGTGCCAGCAGCTTTACTGGGGCTAATGAAAAACTGTTTTTT; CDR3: CASSFTGANEKLFF
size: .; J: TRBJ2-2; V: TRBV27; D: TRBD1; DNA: TGTGCCAGCAGACAGGGGCCCGACGCGAACACCGGGGAGCTGTTTTTT; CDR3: CASRQGPDANTGELFF
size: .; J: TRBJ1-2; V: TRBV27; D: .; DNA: TGTGCCAGCAGTTTATCTAGGAGTCTAAACTATGGCTACACCTTC; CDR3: CASSLSRSLNYGYTF
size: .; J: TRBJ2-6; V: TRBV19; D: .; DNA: TGTGCCAGCCGTCGATCCCTCTCTGGGGCCAACGTCCTGACTTTC; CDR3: CASRRSLSGANVLTF
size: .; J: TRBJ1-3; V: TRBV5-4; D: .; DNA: TGTGCCAGCAGCCGGGTCTCTGGAAACACCATATATTTT; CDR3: CASSRVSGNTIYF
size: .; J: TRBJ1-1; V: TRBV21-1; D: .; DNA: TGTGCCAGCAGCAAAGCGCTTAAGGATTCCCCTGACGCGAACACTGAAGCTTTCTTT; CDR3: CASSKALKDSPDANTEAFF
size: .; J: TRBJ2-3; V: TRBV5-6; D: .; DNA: TGTGCCAGCAGCTCCGGGACAGATACGCAGTATTTT; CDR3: CASSSGTDTQYF
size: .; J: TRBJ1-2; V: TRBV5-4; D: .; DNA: TGTGCCAGCAGCTTGGGGCAGGGGAGCATAAGCGGCTACACCTTC; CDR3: CASSLGQGSISGYTF
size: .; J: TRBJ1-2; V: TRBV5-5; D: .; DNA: TGTGCCAGCAGCTCCTTTAACTATGGCTACACCTTC; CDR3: CASSSFNYGYTF
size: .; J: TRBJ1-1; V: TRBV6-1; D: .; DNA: TGTGCCAGCAGTGAAGCGGTAGGACGGGACACTGAAGCTTTCTTT; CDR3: CASSEAVGRDTEAFF
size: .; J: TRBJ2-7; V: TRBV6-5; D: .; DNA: TGTGCCAGCACAGTCGGTGGGGGCAGGACCTACGAGCAGTACTTC; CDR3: CASTVGGGRTYEQYF
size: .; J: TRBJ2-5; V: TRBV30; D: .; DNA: TGTGCCTGGAGCCAGGGACACGCAGAGACCCAGTACTTC; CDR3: CAWSQGHAETQYF
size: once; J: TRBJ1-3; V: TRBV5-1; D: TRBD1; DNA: TGCGCCAGCAGCTTCAAGGGGGCGGAAAACACCATATATTTT; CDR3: CASSFKGAENTIYF
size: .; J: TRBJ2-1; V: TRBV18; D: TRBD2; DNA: TGTGCCAGCTCACCATCCCTCATGAGCGGGAGCTCCTACAATGAGCAGTTCTTC; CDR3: CASSPSLMSGSSYNEQFF
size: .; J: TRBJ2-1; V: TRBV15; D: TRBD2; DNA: TGTGCCACCAGCAGAGATCCGGAGACTAGCGGGAAGCAGTTCTTC; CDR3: CATSRDPETSGKQFF
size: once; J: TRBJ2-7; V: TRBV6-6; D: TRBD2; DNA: TGTGCCAGCAGCCTAGCGGGAGTTTCCTACGAGCAGTACTTC; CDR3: CASSLAGVSYEQYF
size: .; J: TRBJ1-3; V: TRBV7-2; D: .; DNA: TGTGCCAGCAGCCTAGGCCGGCAGCCTGGAAACACCATATATTTT; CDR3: CASSLGRQPGNTIYF
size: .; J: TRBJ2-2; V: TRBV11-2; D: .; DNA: TGTGCCAGCAGCTTAGTTCTAGTGAACACCGGGGAGCTGTTTTTT; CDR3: CASSLVLVNTGELFF